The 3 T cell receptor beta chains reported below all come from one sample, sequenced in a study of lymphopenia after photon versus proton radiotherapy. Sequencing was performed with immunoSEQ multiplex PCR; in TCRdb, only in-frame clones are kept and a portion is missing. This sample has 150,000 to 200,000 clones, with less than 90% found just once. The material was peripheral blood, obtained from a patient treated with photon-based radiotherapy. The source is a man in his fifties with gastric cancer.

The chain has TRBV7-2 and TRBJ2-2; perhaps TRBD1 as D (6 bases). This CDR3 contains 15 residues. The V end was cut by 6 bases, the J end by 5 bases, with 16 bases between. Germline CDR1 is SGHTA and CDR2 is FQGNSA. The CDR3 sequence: CASRIGGPSTGELFF. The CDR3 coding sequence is TGTGCCAGCAGGATAGGGGGTCCGAGTACCGGGGAGCTGTTTTTT.

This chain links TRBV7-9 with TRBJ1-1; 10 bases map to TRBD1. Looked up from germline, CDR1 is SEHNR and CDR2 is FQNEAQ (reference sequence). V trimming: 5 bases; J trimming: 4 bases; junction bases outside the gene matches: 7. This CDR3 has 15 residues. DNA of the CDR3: TGTGCCAGCAGCCCCTGGGACAGGGGTGGCACTGAAGCTTTCTTT. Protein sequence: CASSPWDRGGTEAFF.

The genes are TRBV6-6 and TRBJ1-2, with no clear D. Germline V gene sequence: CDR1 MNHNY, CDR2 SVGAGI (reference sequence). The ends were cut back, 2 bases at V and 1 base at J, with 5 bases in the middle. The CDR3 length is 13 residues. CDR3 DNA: TGTGCCAGCAGTTACGAACTTAACTATGGCTACACCTTC. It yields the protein CASSYELNYGYTF.